This T cell receptor (beta chain) came from a study of blood T cells in healthy people across ages. The sample holds a few counts of this clonotype. A second PCR of 7 to 11 cycles used a sample-barcoded 5' primer and a J-beta primer mix. TCRdb re-called the 5' RACE reads through MiXCR, storing one row per CDR3 protein. The sample lists approximately 780,000 distinct CDR3 sequences, around 24% seen once, with under 3% in the top ten. This CDR3 contains 12 residues. V shed 8 bases and J shed 6 bases, with 14 bases lying between them. Germline V CDR1 and CDR2: MDHEN, SYDVKM. This same sample was also taken into another study, of T cells of mothers and their children.

Sequencing was carried out using blood. This rearrangement joins TRBV28 to TRBJ2-7; D possibly corresponds to TRBD2 (6 bases). The sequence derives from a boy aged 5-17 years in good health. In nucleotides, the CDR3 is TGTGCCAGCGCTTTGGGGGGAGGCGAGCAGTACTTC. This translates into CASALGGGEQYF.